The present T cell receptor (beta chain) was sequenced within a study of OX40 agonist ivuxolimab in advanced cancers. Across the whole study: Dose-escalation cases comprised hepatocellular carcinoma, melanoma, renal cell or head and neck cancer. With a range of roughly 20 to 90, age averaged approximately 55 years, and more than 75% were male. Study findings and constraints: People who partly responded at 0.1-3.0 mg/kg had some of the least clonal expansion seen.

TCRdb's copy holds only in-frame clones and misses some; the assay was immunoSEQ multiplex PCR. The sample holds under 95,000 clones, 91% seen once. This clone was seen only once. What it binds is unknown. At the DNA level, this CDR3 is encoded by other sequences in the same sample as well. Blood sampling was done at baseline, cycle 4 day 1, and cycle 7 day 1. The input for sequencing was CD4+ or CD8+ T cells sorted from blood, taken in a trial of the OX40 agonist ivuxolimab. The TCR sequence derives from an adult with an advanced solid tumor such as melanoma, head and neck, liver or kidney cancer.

The CDR3, as DNA: TGTGCCAGCAGATTGACAGATACGCAGTATTTT. Protein: CASRLTDTQYF. The rearrangement links TRBV2 to TRBJ2-3; unclear D gene. V was trimmed by 6 bases and J by 3 bases, leaving 4 bases between them. CDR3 length: 11 amino acids. Germline lookup yields CDR1 SNHLY and CDR2 FYNNEI.